Below, 18 T cell receptor beta chains from the same sample are listed, as sequenced in a study of cytomegalovirus exposure and HLA in healthy donors. Amplification used 60 Vbeta primers and 13 Jbeta primers. Assay used: immunoSEQ multiplex PCR; TCRdb lists only in-frame clones, some missing. The sample includes about 130,000 clones, about three quarters seen only once; the top ten take 2.9%. Sequencing was performed on PBMCs. These receptor sequences come from a human donor in good health.

The chain couples TRBV5-1 to TRBJ2-7, with TRBD1 matching 9 bases. V dropped 3 bases and J dropped 3; count of bases not matched to a gene: 10. Germline values: CDR1 SGHRS, CDR2 YFSETQ. The CDR3 consists of 16 residues. CDR3 bases: TGCGCCAGCAGCTGGGGGATCGGGACAGGGCACTACGAGCAGTACTTC. Protein: CASSWGIGTGHYEQYF.

As for this clone: Additional DNA sequences in this sample encode the identical CDR3. The chain uses TRBV5-1 and TRBJ1-6; 9 bases fit TRBD1. V shed 0 bases, J shed 5 bases, and the junction held 3 bases outside the gene matches. The CDR3 totals 16 residues. From germline, CDR1 is SGHRS and CDR2 YFSETQ. Here the CDR3 DNA reads TGCGCCAGCAGCTTGGGACAGGGGGTAGATAATTCACCCCTCCACTTT. It encodes CASSLGQGVDNSPLHF. The full variable domain, in which reference TRBV5-1 and TRBJ1-6 provide the parts outside the CDR3, is KAGVTQTPRYLIKTRGQQVTLSCSPISGHRSVSWYQQTPGQGLQFLFEYFSETQRNKGNFPGRFSGRQFSNSRSEMNVSTLELGDSALYLCASSLGQGVDNSPLHFGNGTRLTVT.

The chain couples TRBV10-3 to TRBJ2-7; TRBD1 is a possible D gene (7 bases). V was trimmed by 4 bases and J by 0 bases, leaving 13 bases between them. Germline V gene sequence: CDR1 ENHRY, CDR2 SYGVKD. This CDR3 has 15 amino acids. Here the CDR3 DNA reads TGTGCCATCAGTGGTGGAGGGGACAGCTCCTACGAGCAGTACTTC. Translating it yields CAISGGGDSSYEQYF.

The chain is built from TRBV4-3 and TRBJ1-6; D uncertain. Trimming removed 1 base from V and 7 bases from J, with 8 bases in between. The CDR3 is 14 residues long. The V gene's germline CDR1 is LGHNA and CDR2 YSLEER. The CDR3 region is CASSQVSLNSPLHF. In DNA form, the CDR3 reads TGCGCCAGCAGCCAAGTGAGTCTGAATTCACCCCTCCACTTT.

With respect to this clone: A junction boundary mismatches the germline segment, possibly from a read error. Other DNA sequences from this sample encode an identical CDR3 as well. V usage is TRBV14 and J usage is TRBJ2-7; D might be TRBD1 (6 bases). CDR3 length equals 17 residues. Germline loops: CDR1 SGHDN, CDR2 FVKESK. CDR3 protein: CASSHSQGRGGGYEQYF. The CDR3 DNA is TGCGCCAGCAGCCATTCTCAGGGGCGCGGCGGAGGCTACGAGCAGTACTTC.

This chain joins TRBV19 and TRBJ1-2, with 10 bases lining up with TRBD1. V shed 2 bases, J shed 0 bases, and the junction held 9 bases outside the gene matches. The CDR3 runs to 18 residues. Germline CDR1 reads LNHDA; CDR2 reads SQIVND (reference sequence). CDR3 loop: CASSIRRTGGIPNYGYTF. In nucleotides, the CDR3 is TGTGCCAGTAGTATACGGAGGACAGGGGGGATCCCTAACTATGGCTACACCTTC.

This chain joins TRBV6-5 and TRBJ2-5, with TRBD2 identical over 8 bases. The CDR3 consists of 16 residues. The germline gives CDR1 MNHEY, CDR2 SVGAGI. Trimming took 2 bases from V and 5 from J; bases not matched to a gene: 10. CDR3 nucleotides: TGTGCCAGCAGTTACGATCCGCAGCGGGAGCACGAGACCCAGTACTTC. This gives the protein CASSYDPQREHETQYF.

The genes are TRBV7-8 and TRBJ2-2; D is possibly TRBD1 (6 bases). Germline assignment: CDR1 SGHVS and CDR2 FQNEAQ. Trimming cost V 2 bases and J 4 bases, with 14 bases left between them. This CDR3 is built from 16 residues. Here the CDR3 DNA reads TGTGCCAGCAGCTTATTAGTCAGGGGAGTCACCGGGGAGCTGTTTTTT. This translates into CASSLLVRGVTGELFF.

The chain is built from TRBV7-3 and TRBJ1-1, with 12 bases lining up with TRBD1. The CDR3 has 13 amino acids. V dropped 6 bases and J dropped 4; count of bases not matched to a gene: 0. Germline values: CDR1 SGHTA, CDR2 FQGTGA. The CDR3 bases are TGTGCCAGCAGGGGACAGGGGGCCACTGAAGCTTTCTTT. It translates to CASRGQGATEAFF.

The chain links TRBV6-1 to TRBJ2-4; TRBD2 might be the D (5 bases). The CDR3 length is 16 residues. From germline, CDR1 is MNHNS and CDR2 SASEGT. V lost 2 bases and J 1 base, leaving 12 bases between the germline ends. CDR3 in amino acids: CASSEKGPGAKNIQYF. The CDR3 nucleotides read TGTGCCAGCAGTGAAAAGGGCCCGGGGGCCAAAAACATTCAGTACTTC.

V usage is TRBV7-2 and J usage is TRBJ1-3; D gene uncertain. Looked up from germline, CDR1 is SGHTA and CDR2 is FQGNSA. This CDR3 has 16 residues. Trimming pared 5 bases from V and 0 bases from J, leaving 14 bases between. The CDR3 bases are TGTGCCAGCAGCCCGCCACAGTTGACCTCTGGAAACACCATATATTTT. This codes for CASSPPQLTSGNTIYF.

This chain connects TRBV4-3 to TRBJ1-4, with a tentative D call TRBD1 (6 bases). The germline CDR1 and CDR2 sequences are LGHNA and YSLEER. The CDR3 spans 15 residues. Trimming removed 1 base from V and 4 bases from J, with 10 bases in between. In DNA, the CDR3 is TGCGCCAGCAGCCAAGGACAGGCCCGTAATGAAAAACTGTTTTTT. This sequence encodes CASSQGQARNEKLFF.

The chain's CDR3 is CASSGTGTSGHQETQYF. The DNA of the CDR3 is TGTGCCAGCAGCGGGACCGGGACTAGCGGCCACCAAGAGACCCAGTACTTC. This chain joins TRBV28 and TRBJ2-5; 11 bases agree with TRBD2. With V trimmed by 6 bases and J by 0 bases, 9 bases remained unmatched. The CDR3 extends over 17 amino acids. CDR1 and CDR2 (germline): MDHEN, SYDVKM.

The chain combines TRBV10-3 with TRBJ2-7, with TRBD2 matching over 10 bases. This CDR3 contains 15 residues. Germline CDR1 ENHRY, CDR2 SYGVKD. The J segment lost 1 base and the V segment lost 9 bases, leaving 9 bases of the junction unmatched. The CDR3 loop reads CAMLAGDGRSYEQYF. CDR3 nucleotide sequence: TGTGCCATGCTAGCGGGAGACGGAAGATCCTACGAGCAGTACTTC.

The chain links TRBV29-1 to TRBJ2-3; possibly TRBD2 for D (5 bases). V shed 3 bases and J shed 2 bases, with 15 bases lying between them. The CDR3 has 15 amino acids. Per germline, CDR1 SQVTM and CDR2 ANQGSEA. The CDR3 bases are TGCAGCGTTGAGTGGCGCTCGCGGGCCACAGATACGCAGTATTTT. Its protein is CSVEWRSRATDTQYF.

Notes on this clone: A read error may produce the germline difference seen at one junction end. The chain uses TRBV7-9 and TRBJ2-7, with D tentatively TRBD1 (6 bases). This CDR3 comprises 13 residues. Per the germline V gene, CDR1 is SEHNR and CDR2 is FQNEAQ (reference sequence). For the CDR3, the DNA is TGTTCCAGCAGCGTGGACAGTGACTACGAGCAGTACTTC. Translation gives CSSSVDSDYEQYF.

V is TRBV6-5 and J is TRBJ2-5, with 8 bases fitting TRBD2. V gave up 6 bases and J gave up 7 bases; unmatched junction bases: 10. This CDR3 contains 14 residues. The germline V gene encodes CDR1 MNHEY and CDR2 SVGAGI. The CDR3 loop reads CASRVGPREGTQYF. CDR3 in DNA: TGTGCCAGCAGGGTCGGACCCCGGGAGGGGACCCAGTACTTC.

Written as DNA, the CDR3 is TGTGCCAGCAGCCACCGGGACAGGGGAAGGACTGAAGCTTTCTTT. Translating it yields CASSHRDRGRTEAFF. This chain connects TRBV2 to TRBJ1-1, with TRBD1 identical over 10 bases. In germline, CDR1 is SNHLY, CDR2 FYNNEI. The length of the CDR3 is 15 residues. With 6 bases clipped from V and 5 bases from J, the junction kept 9 bases outside the gene matches.